This T cell receptor beta chain appears in the sequencing data of a study of T cells after posttransplantation cyclophosphamide. Study conclusions and caveats: Donor-recipient repertoire similarity was low at 1-2 months, rising over year one. Tissue-infiltrating T cells from skin or gut overlapped little with blood T cells.

Libraries were prepared by immunoSEQ multiplex PCR; TCRdb keeps only in-frame clonotypes and omits some of them. The sample records 5,000 or so clones, 80% being singletons. In its sample, this clone was seen a few times. Its antigen remains unknown. The V end lost 4 bases, the J end lost 1 base, and 14 bases lay between the germline ends. CDR3 length: 15 amino acids. Germline V lookup: CDR1 SGHNT, CDR2 YYREEE (reference sequence). Busulfan-fludarabine conditioning, marrow transplant, and cyclophosphamide on days +3 and +4 were administered. This clonotype was obtained from a male patient aged 50 to 59 who received an allogeneic stem cell transplant from a related donor and was CMV-positive. Some T cells could come from the graft donor. The J gene is TRBJ1-1, the V gene TRBV5-4; a possible D gene is TRBD1 (5 bases). Specimen: PBMCs, collected after allogeneic stem cell transplant with posttransplant cyclophosphamide. Here the CDR3 DNA reads TGTGCCAGCAGCCCGTGGGGCAGCCAGAACACTGAAGCTTTCTTT. This gives the protein CASSPWGSQNTEAFF.